Below, 13 T cell receptor beta chains from the same sample are listed, as sequenced in a study of shared clonotypes between healthy human individuals. Generated by immunoSEQ multiplex PCR, the TCRdb table keeps only in-frame clones and is missing some. The sample gives about 500,000 clones, roughly 80% of which show up once; about 12% is in the top ten. Material: PBMCs. The source of these receptors is a middle-aged woman in good health. Some clones in this sample may be carry-over from other donors' samples.

This chain links TRBV11-1 with TRBJ2-3, with D uncertain. With 0 bases removed from V and 4 bases from J, the gap between germline ends came to 2 bases. The CDR3 runs 12 residues. Looked up from germline, CDR1 is SGHAT and CDR2 is FQDESV (reference sequence). The CDR3: CASSLASDTQYF. CDR3 sequence (DNA): TGTGCCAGCAGCTTAGCTTCAGATACGCAGTATTTT.

The chain joins TRBV10-3 to TRBJ2-1, with 7 bases fitting TRBD2. CDR1 and CDR2 from the germline V gene are ENHRY and SYGVKD. The J segment lost 0 bases and the V segment lost 0 bases, leaving 2 bases of the junction unmatched. CDR3 length: 16 amino acids. In DNA, the CDR3 is TGTGCCATCAGTGAGTCCACGGGGGGCTCCTACAATGAGCAGTTCTTC. It translates to CAISESTGGSYNEQFF.

As regards this clone: It may be a read error: a sequence one base away is much more abundant. The genes are TRBV27 and TRBJ2-7; 10 bases are a match to TRBD1. Germline CDR1 reads MNHEY; CDR2 reads SMNVEV (reference sequence). There are 14 residues in the CDR3. Here the CDR3 DNA reads TGTACCAGCAGTTTTGGGACAGGGGTCTACGAGCAGTACTTC. It specifies CTSSFGTGVYEQYF.

Notes on this clone: This same CDR3 is encoded by further DNA sequences in the sample. This chain links TRBV5-1 with TRBJ1-1, with a weak D call TRBD1 (6 bases). The CDR3 runs to 13 residues. Germline loops: CDR1 SGHRS, CDR2 YFSETQ. Trimming removed 3 bases from V and 1 base from J, with 7 bases in between. Here the CDR3 reads CASSSQGNTEAFF. CDR3 nucleotide sequence: TGCGCCAGCAGCTCACAGGGGAACACTGAAGCTTTCTTT.

This clone was counted many times. The same CDR3 also results from other DNA sequences found in this sample. The chain has TRBV6-1 and TRBJ2-5; 7 bases match TRBD1. The J call may be wrong; the DNA end is better matched by TRBJ2-7. CDR1 MNHNS and CDR2 SASEGT come from the germline V gene. The CDR3 totals 15 residues. CDR3 sequence reads: CASSVTGEGPNEQYF. The CDR3 DNA reads as TGTGCCAGCAGTGTCACAGGGGAAGGACCTAACGAGCAGTACTTC.

Only one count was recorded for this clone. The J gene is TRBJ1-5, the V gene TRBV9; 7 bases are a match to TRBD1. Germline lookup yields CDR1 SGDLS and CDR2 YYNGEE. This CDR3 has 15 residues. V dropped 3 bases and J dropped 8; count of bases not matched to a gene: 11. In nucleotides, the CDR3 is TGTGCCAGCAGCGCGACGGGACAGACATCAGAGCCCCAGCATTTT. Amino acid sequence: CASSATGQTSEPQHF.

This chain uses TRBV6-1 with TRBJ1-5; no clear D gene. This CDR3 contains 16 residues. CDR1 and CDR2 from the germline V gene are MNHNS and SASEGT. Trimming left V 0 bases short and J 6 bases short, with 15 bases between. The CDR3 DNA sequence: TGTGCCAGCAGTGAAGCTACGGAGGGCGCAGGTCAGCCCCAGCATTTT. Translation: CASSEATEGAGQPQHF.

This clone is a singleton in its sample. The rearrangement joins TRBV7-9 to TRBJ2-7; 8 nucleotides align to TRBD1. Losses at the gene ends were 1 base for V and 6 bases for J; bases not matched to a gene: 20. The CDR3 extends over 19 amino acids. CDR1 is SEHNR, CDR2 FQNEAQ, per germline (reference sequence). DNA of the CDR3: TGTGCCAGCAGCTTAGTGGGGGTTGGAGGACAGGGTAAATTCGGCGAGCAGTACTTC. Protein: CASSLVGVGGQGKFGEQYF.

This rearrangement joins TRBV10-1 to TRBJ2-1; D may be TRBD1 (6 bases). CDR1 is WNHNN, CDR2 SYGVQD, per germline (reference sequence). The CDR3 consists of 17 residues. The germline V and J ends were trimmed by 3 bases and 1 base, with 16 bases remaining between them. CDR3 in amino acids: CASSESRQETSYNEQFF. Written as DNA, the CDR3 is TGCGCCAGCAGTGAATCGAGACAGGAGACTTCCTACAATGAGCAGTTCTTC.

Regarding this clone: A read error may account for a junction end that differs from germline. The V call is TRBV2, the J call TRBJ1-4, with 9 bases fitting TRBD1. The germline gives CDR1 SNHLY, CDR2 FYNNEI. CDR3 size: 14 residues. The CDR3 DNA is TGTGCCAGCAGGGAAGACAGGGGGAATGAAAAACTGTTTTTT. Amino acids: CASREDRGNEKLFF.

This chain connects TRBV10-3 to TRBJ2-7, with D possibly TRBD2 on 6 matching bases. The CDR3 runs to 14 residues. Trimming left V 2 bases short and J 3 bases short, with 11 bases between. Germline V gene lookup returns CDR1 ENHRY and CDR2 SYGVKD. Here the CDR3 DNA reads TGTGCCATCAGTGAGAAAGGACTAATCTACGAGCAGTACTTC. This codes for CAISEKGLIYEQYF.

The genes are TRBV7-3 and TRBJ2-3, with 7 positions matching TRBD2. The CDR3 has 15 amino acids. Per the germline V gene, CDR1 is SGHTA and CDR2 is FQGTGA. Trimming took 2 bases from V and 0 from J; bases not matched to a gene: 2. Here the CDR3 DNA reads TGTGCCAGCAGCTTACAAGCGGGAAGCACAGATACGCAGTATTTT. Amino acid sequence: CASSLQAGSTDTQYF.

Concerning this clone itself: A read error is possible here, since a much larger clone lies one base away. Other nucleotide sequences from this sample produce the same CDR3. The chain is built from TRBV30 and TRBJ2-2; 7 bases match TRBD2. The V gene's germline CDR1 is GTSNPN and CDR2 SVGIG (reference sequence). CDR3 length equals 16 residues. Trimming took 0 bases from V and 6 from J; bases not matched to a gene: 10. CDR3 protein: CAWSVSGGGFPGELFF. CDR3 DNA sequence: TGTGCCTGGAGTGTATCCGGGGGAGGGTTTCCCGGGGAGCTGTTTTTT.